This entry lists 14 T cell receptor beta chains sequenced from one sample in a study of neurological immune-mediated disorders. TCRdb fed the 5' RACE reads into MiXCR, producing one record per CDR3 protein. Of 95,000 or so distinct CDR3 sequences in the sample, around 3.3% are singletons; the top ten hold 6%. The sample was PBMCs. These receptors were collected from a woman between 18 and 30 years old with multiple sclerosis.

This clonotype was seen repeatedly, ten times or more. The chain recombines TRBV6-5 with TRBJ1-5, with 8 positions matching TRBD1. The V gene end was trimmed by 6 bases and the J gene end by 0 bases; junction bases not matched to a gene: 1. Germline values: CDR1 MNHEY, CDR2 SVGAGI. The CDR3 spans 14 residues. CDR3 sequence: CASRQGGSNQPQHF. DNA of the CDR3: TGTGCCAGCAGACAGGGGGGTAGCAATCAGCCCCAGCATTTT.

This clonotype occurred many times. The V gene is TRBV2, the J gene TRBJ2-2, with a tentative D call TRBD2 (6 bases). The CDR3 runs to 11 residues. The germline V gene has CDR1 SNHLY and CDR2 FYNNEI. CDR3 protein: CAEGNTGELFF. The DNA for the CDR3 is TGTGCGGAGGGGAACACCGGGGAGCTGTTTTTT.

This clonotype was picked up many times. V gene TRBV12-3 or TRBV12-4 combines with J gene TRBJ1-5; no clear D. V shed 6 bases and J shed 4 bases, with 7 bases lying between them. This CDR3 has 12 residues. The CDR3 region is CASSMTNQPQHF. For the CDR3, the DNA is TGTGCCAGCAGCATGACTAATCAGCCCCAGCATTTT.

This clonotype was observed at least ten times. V usage is TRBV5-1 and J usage is TRBJ1-1, with a tentative D call TRBD1 (5 bases). Trimming pared 4 bases from V and 2 bases from J, leaving 12 bases between. Per germline, CDR1 SGHRS and CDR2 YFSETQ. The CDR3 contains 14 residues. Here the CDR3 reads CASSGGTSNTEAFF. The CDR3 DNA is TGCGCCAGCAGCGGCGGGACGTCAAACACTGAAGCTTTCTTT. The full variable domain, rest sourced from reference TRBV5-1 and TRBJ1-1, is KAGVTQTPRYLIKTRGQQVTLSCSPISGHRSVSWYQQTPGQGLQFLFEYFSETQRNKGNFPGRFSGRQFSNSRSEMNVSTLELGDSALYLCASSGGTSNTEAFFGQGTRLTVV.

The V gene is TRBV9, the J gene TRBJ1-1; possible D gene TRBD1, 5 bases. Looked up from germline, CDR1 is SGDLS and CDR2 is YYNGEE. V gave up 3 bases and J gave up 1 base, with 10 bases separating them. The length of the CDR3 is 14 residues. This CDR3 reads CASSEAGRNTEAFF. Written as DNA, the CDR3 is TGTGCCAGCAGCGAGGCGGGGCGGAACACTGAAGCTTTCTTT. The full variable domain, its missing parts supplied by reference TRBV9 and TRBJ1-1, is DSGVTQTPKHLITATGQRVTLRCSPRSGDLSVYWYQQSLDQGLQFLIQYYNGEERAKGNILERFSAQQFPDLHSELNLSSLELGDSALYFCASSEAGRNTEAFFGQGTRLTVV.

Note on this clonotype: A read error may explain this, as a much larger clone is one base away. Because the CDR3 is missing its conserved closing phenylalanine or tryptophan, this is likely a read error. Written as DNA, the CDR3 is TGTGCCAGCAGACAGGGAGATTCACCCCTCCACTGT. This translates into CASRQGDSPLHC. The V call is TRBV6-5, the J call TRBJ1-6; weak D call: TRBD1 (6 bases). Looked up from germline, CDR1 is MNHEY and CDR2 is SVGAGI. Trimming took off 6 bases at V and 8 bases at J, with 8 bases between the two ends. The length of the CDR3 is 12 residues.

V and J are TRBV30 and TRBJ2-7; D unclear. Germline values: CDR1 GTSNPN, CDR2 SVGIG (reference sequence). The germline V and J ends were trimmed by 1 base and 2 bases, with 6 bases remaining between them. The CDR3 has 12 amino acids. For the CDR3, the DNA is TGTGCCTGGAGTGCAGGAACCTACGAGCAGTACTTC. Its protein product is CAWSAGTYEQYF.

This clonotype was picked up many times. The rearrangement joins TRBV7-9 to TRBJ1-1; TRBD1 is a possible D gene (5 bases). The CDR3 length is 13 residues. Germline V CDR1 and CDR2: SEHNR, FQNEAQ (reference sequence). Trimming pared 7 bases from V and 1 base from J, leaving 10 bases between. CDR3 in DNA: TGTGCCAGCACCGTAACAGGGAACACTGAAGCTTTCTTT. Amino acid sequence: CASTVTGNTEAFF.

This clonotype showed up many times. The DNA for the CDR3 is TGCAGTGCTAGAGCCAGTGGAAACACCATATATTTT. Translation: CSARASGNTIYF. The chain couples TRBV20-1 to TRBJ1-3; D gene ambiguous. The CDR3 is 12 residues long. Looked up from germline, CDR1 is DFQATT and CDR2 is SNEGSKA (reference sequence). Trimming cost V 1 base and J 3 bases, with 4 bases left between them.

This clonotype was picked up many times. The chain links TRBV7-9 to TRBJ1-1; 7 bases map to TRBD1. V was clipped by 3 bases and J by 6 bases; unmatched bases: 7. In germline, CDR1 is SEHNR, CDR2 FQNEAQ (reference sequence). The CDR3 has 14 residues. CDR3 sequence: CASSFTGDVSEAFF. The CDR3 DNA is TGTGCCAGCAGCTTCACAGGGGATGTTTCTGAAGCTTTCTTT.

This clonotype was recorded many times. The chain joins TRBV6-6 to TRBJ1-1; D gene uncertain. CDR1 is MNHNY and CDR2 is SVGAGI in the germline V gene (reference sequence). The CDR3 runs to 13 residues. V was shortened by 7 bases and J by 1 base, with 10 bases between the two germline ends. The CDR3 DNA reads TGTGCCAGCATGAGGGATGGGAACACTGAAGCTTTCTTT. Translation gives CASMRDGNTEAFF.

This clonotype was picked up many times. The chain employs TRBV7-2 and TRBJ2-5, with D unresolved. Trimming removed 5 bases at V and 9 bases at J, with 16 bases between. Looked up from germline, CDR1 is SGHTA and CDR2 is FQGNSA. The CDR3 has 13 amino acids. CDR3 sequence: CASSRRSPSAQYF. In nucleotides, the CDR3 is TGTGCCAGCAGCCGCCGGTCTCCCTCGGCCCAGTACTTC.

This clonotype occurred many times. CDR3 sequence reads: CASSYSRGFSEAFF. The CDR3 DNA is TGTGCCAGCAGTTACTCGAGAGGGTTTTCTGAAGCTTTCTTT. The rearrangement uses TRBV6-5 and TRBJ1-1; D not certain. The V and J ends lost 0 bases and 6 bases respectively, with 11 bases between them. CDR3 length: 14 amino acids. The V gene's germline CDR1 is MNHEY and CDR2 SVGAGI.

This clonotype appeared many times. The chain recombines TRBV5-1 with TRBJ1-2; maybe TRBD1 (5 bases). The V gene's germline CDR1 is SGHRS and CDR2 YFSETQ. The CDR3 contains 14 residues. The V and J ends lost 7 bases and 1 base respectively, with 14 bases between them. The CDR3 sequence: CASSRESRNYGYTF. The CDR3 region has the DNA TGCGCCAGCTCCAGGGAGAGCCGTAACTATGGCTACACCTTC.